Each of the 31 T cell receptor beta chains below was sequenced from the same sample in a study of blood T cells in healthy people across ages. A second PCR, run for roughly 7 to 11 cycles, used a sample-barcoded 5' primer plus a J-beta primer mix. One entry per CDR3 protein results from TCRdb running MiXCR on the 5' RACE reads. The repertoire includes roughly 410,000 distinct CDR3 sequences, about 55% of them detected once, and under 65% sits in the top ten. Sequencing used blood. These receptors originate from a man in his fifties or sixties in good health.

This chain uses TRBV20-1 with TRBJ1-2; 8 nucleotides match TRBD1. Germline V gene data show CDR1 as DFQATT and CDR2 as SNEGSKA (reference sequence). The CDR3 sequence is 11 residues long. V shed 8 bases and J 3 bases; nucleotides not matched to a gene: 2. CDR3 protein: CSSDRDYGYTF. CDR3 bases: TGCAGTTCGGACAGGGACTATGGCTACACCTTC.

The chain uses TRBV12-3 or TRBV12-4 and TRBJ1-4; D uncertain. The CDR3 length is 15 residues. Trimming removed 5 bases from V and 0 bases from J, with 10 bases in between. The CDR3 region is CASSLDYTTNEKLFF. The CDR3 DNA sequence: TGTGCCAGCAGTCTCGATTATACAACTAATGAAAAACTGTTTTTT.

The chain is built from TRBV2 and TRBJ2-5; D assignment may be TRBD1 or TRBD2 (5 bases each). The J call may not be correct, given that the DNA end is closer to TRBJ2-7. Per germline, CDR1 SNHLY and CDR2 FYNNEI. The CDR3 totals 14 residues. In nucleotides, the CDR3 is TGTGCCAGCGCACCGGGACGGAACACTTACGAGCAGTACTTC. Protein: CASAPGRNTYEQYF.

V is TRBV4-2 and J is TRBJ2-7; 7 bases map to TRBD1. Germline CDR1 and CDR2: LGHNA and YNFKEQ. The CDR3 sequence is 14 residues long. V was pared by 0 bases and J by 3 bases, with 2 bases of the junction left unmatched. The CDR3 reads CASSQEGGSYEQYF. The CDR3 bases are TGTGCCAGCAGCCAAGAAGGGGGCAGCTACGAGCAGTACTTC.

The chain combines TRBV12-3 or TRBV12-4 with TRBJ1-5; 7 nucleotides align to TRBD1. The CDR3 sequence is 19 residues long. The J segment lost 0 bases and the V segment lost 6 bases, leaving 17 bases of the junction unmatched. The chain's CDR3 is CASSPLRRTGKDSNQPQHF. For the CDR3, the DNA is TGTGCCAGCAGCCCACTTCGGCGGACAGGCAAGGATAGCAATCAGCCCCAGCATTTT.

There are a few counts of this clonotype. The genes are TRBV6-4 and TRBJ2-3; the D gene is possibly TRBD1 (6 bases). This CDR3 is built from 14 residues. CDR1 MRHNA and CDR2 SNTAGT come from the germline V gene. V was clipped by 6 bases and J by 0 bases, with 10 bases between them. The CDR3 DNA reads as TGTGCCAGCAGGAGGACAGCTAGCACAGATACGCAGTATTTT. Translation gives CASRRTASTDTQYF.

V usage is TRBV10-3 and J usage is TRBJ2-4; D could derive from TRBD1 or TRBD2 (5 bases each). The assigned J gene may be wrong: the sequence end matches TRBJ2-7 better. Germline CDR1 is ENHRY and CDR2 is SYGVKD. There are 14 residues in the CDR3. The CDR3: CATNPTGPTSEQYF. The CDR3 region has the DNA TGTGCCACCAACCCCACAGGACCCACTAGCGAGCAGTACTTC.

CDR3 DNA sequence: TGTGCCAGCAGCTTAGAGCAGGGGGCGGTATCTGGGGCCAACGTCCTGACTTTC. It yields the protein CASSLEQGAVSGANVLTF. V is TRBV7-9 and J is TRBJ2-6; 8 nucleotides agree with TRBD1. V was pared by 1 base and J by 1 base, with 6 bases of the junction left unmatched. The germline V gene encodes CDR1 SEHNR and CDR2 FQNEAQ (reference sequence). The CDR3 is 18 residues long.

This clonotype showed up just a few times. The genes are TRBV20-1 and TRBJ2-7; 8 bases match TRBD1. Germline CDR1 and CDR2: DFQATT and SNEGSKA (reference sequence). J lost 5 bases, V lost 0 bases, and 12 bases had no gene match. The CDR3 has 16 amino acids. CDR3 amino acids: CSARDVRPGGFHEQYF. CDR3 nucleotides: TGCAGTGCTAGAGATGTTAGGCCAGGGGGCTTCCACGAGCAGTACTTC.

The V gene is TRBV7-2, the J gene TRBJ2-7, with D uncertain. V was pared by 5 bases and J by 6 bases, with 8 bases between. Germline lookup yields CDR1 SGHTA and CDR2 FQGNSA. The CDR3 loop spans 11 amino acids. CDR3 amino acids: CASSPASEQYF. CDR3 nucleotides: TGTGCCAGCAGCCCAGCTAGCGAGCAGTACTTC.

This sequence joins TRBV20-1 and TRBJ2-7; 7 bases are shared with TRBD2. The CDR3 loop spans 13 amino acids. CDR1 is DFQATT, CDR2 SNEGSKA, per germline (reference sequence). J lost 0 bases, V lost 8 bases, and 7 bases had no gene match. The CDR3 DNA is TGCAGTTCCCGGGGGGAGAGCTCCTACGAGCAGTACTTC. Its protein product is CSSRGESSYEQYF.

The V call is TRBV6-5, the J call TRBJ1-2; D ambiguous. The CDR3 extends over 15 amino acids. V was clipped by 0 bases and J by 6 bases, with 14 bases between them. CDR1 and CDR2 from the germline V gene are MNHEY and SVGAGI. CDR3 nucleotides: TGTGCCAGCAGTTACTCGAATCCCAGGCTCGATGGCTACACCTTC. This codes for CASSYSNPRLDGYTF.

This clonotype was seen once. This sequence joins TRBV28 and TRBJ2-3, with 8 bases lining up with TRBD1. The trim removed 10 bases at V and 2 bases at J, leaving 14 bases unmatched. This CDR3 is built from 16 residues. Germline V lookup: CDR1 MDHEN, CDR2 SYDVKM. CDR3 protein: CATTIGQGSFTDTQYF. The CDR3 DNA sequence: TGTGCCACTACGATCGGACAGGGAAGTTTCACAGATACGCAGTATTTT.

This clonotype was counted only a few times. The chain recombines TRBV12-3 or TRBV12-4 with TRBJ2-5, with D possibly being TRBD2 (6 bases). This CDR3 is built from 14 residues. V lost 0 bases to trimming and J lost 9 bases, with 14 bases between them. CDR3 nucleotides: TGTGCCAGCAGTTTAGCGCGGCGGGGAGTGCCCCAGTACTTC. It translates to CASSLARRGVPQYF.

The rearrangement links TRBV20-1 to TRBJ2-5; 7 positions agree with TRBD1. Germline V gene sequence: CDR1 DFQATT, CDR2 SNEGSKA (reference sequence). With 3 bases clipped from V and 4 bases from J, the junction kept 11 bases outside the gene matches. This CDR3 has 15 amino acids. CDR3 residues: CSASGTVTLIETQYF. The CDR3 nucleotides are TGCAGTGCTAGCGGGACAGTTACTCTTATAGAGACCCAGTACTTC.

The gene calls are TRBV7-2 and TRBJ2-7; no clear D. The DNA end favors TRBJ2-5, so the J call may be wrong. Germline CDR1 is SGHTA and CDR2 is FQGNSA. The CDR3 loop spans 13 amino acids. CDR3 amino acids: CATELGQGWTQYF. CDR3 DNA sequence: TGTGCCACCGAGCTAGGGCAAGGGTGGACCCAGTACTTC.

The chain has TRBV4-1 and TRBJ2-5; 8 bases fit TRBD2. After removal of 1 base from V and 2 bases from J, the junction contained 9 bases not matched to a gene. The germline CDR1 and CDR2 sequences are MGHRA and YSYEKL. The CDR3 runs to 17 residues. In DNA, the CDR3 is TGCGCCAGCAGCCAAGGATCTTTTAGCGGGACACAAGAGACCCAGTACTTC. Protein: CASSQGSFSGTQETQYF.

The chain uses TRBV20-1 and TRBJ2-7; TRBD2 matches 10 bases. The CDR3 loop spans 16 amino acids. V was clipped by 7 bases and J by 0 bases; unmatched bases: 12. CDR1 DFQATT and CDR2 SNEGSKA come from the germline V gene (reference sequence). This CDR3 reads CSVRNGLAGDSYEQYF. In DNA, the CDR3 is TGCAGTGTAAGAAACGGGCTAGCGGGAGACTCCTACGAGCAGTACTTC.

The CDR3: CASSSGGLYNEQFF. The CDR3 DNA is TGTGCCAGCAGTAGCGGGGGGCTATACAATGAGCAGTTCTTC. The chain uses TRBV6-5 and TRBJ2-1; 9 nucleotides agree with TRBD2. Trimming cost V 5 bases and J 4 bases; bases outside gene matches: 3. Per the germline V gene, CDR1 is MNHEY and CDR2 is SVGAGI. The CDR3 covers 14 residues.

The chain has TRBV12-3 or TRBV12-4 and TRBJ2-7; TRBD1 aligns across 9 bases. The junction had 7 bases not matched to a gene; V was cut back by 6 bases and J by 1 base. CDR3 length: 15 amino acids. The CDR3 is CASRETGGQSYEQYF. The CDR3 coding sequence is TGTGCCAGCAGGGAAACAGGGGGCCAATCCTACGAGCAGTACTTC.

As for this clonotype: A much larger clone differs by one base, so this may be a read error. The rearrangement uses TRBV30 and TRBJ1-2; D call uncertain. CDR1 is GTSNPN, CDR2 SVGIG, per germline (reference sequence). Trimming took off 8 bases at V and 2 bases at J, with 12 bases between the two ends. The length of the CDR3 is 12 residues. Written as DNA, the CDR3 is TGTGCCGCGGATAGTGGAAACTATGGCTACACCTTC. This translates into CAADSGNYGYTF.

The rearrangement joins TRBV11-2 to TRBJ2-7; no reliable D call. The end of the DNA aligns better with TRBJ2-5, so the J call may be wrong. From germline, CDR1 is SGHAT and CDR2 FQNNGV. CDR3 length: 10 residues. This CDR3 reads CASSSGTQYF. The CDR3 coding sequence is TGTGCCAGCAGCTCCGGGACCCAGTACTTC.

This sequence joins TRBV20-1 and TRBJ2-1; 10 positions match TRBD1. Germline V CDR1 and CDR2: DFQATT, SNEGSKA (reference sequence). This CDR3 spans 18 amino acids. V dropped 4 bases and J dropped 2; count of bases not matched to a gene: 14. This CDR3 is CSAIRRDRGKRTYNEQFF. CDR3 DNA: TGCAGTGCTATTCGCCGGGACAGGGGAAAGAGGACCTACAATGAGCAGTTCTTC.

The rearrangement uses TRBV11-1 and TRBJ2-5; weak D call: TRBD1 (6 bases). The CDR3 extends over 14 amino acids. With 7 bases removed from V and 11 bases from J, the gap between germline ends came to 23 bases. The germline V gene encodes CDR1 SGHAT and CDR2 FQDESV (reference sequence). Written as DNA, the CDR3 is TGTGCCAGCACCAGCGTTGGGGGCCTAGGGGAGCAGTACTTC. Its protein is CASTSVGGLGEQYF.

The chain's CDR3 is CASSAEKDSPLHF. Written as DNA, the CDR3 is TGTGCCAGCAGTGCGGAGAAAGATTCACCCCTCCACTTT. The chain couples TRBV6-4 to TRBJ1-6; D not resolved. V gave up 4 bases and J gave up 8 bases, with 9 bases separating them. The CDR3 extends over 13 amino acids. Germline CDR1 and CDR2: MRHNA and SNTAGT.

CDR3 nucleotide sequence: TGTGCCAGCGGCGGACAGGGGCAAGAGACCCAGTACTTC. It encodes CASGGQGQETQYF. The chain carries TRBV7-2 and TRBJ2-5, with 9 bases matching TRBD1. Germline V CDR1 and CDR2: SGHTA, FQGNSA. The CDR3 totals 13 residues. J gave up 2 bases and V 8 bases, and 3 bases lay outside the gene matches.

Only a few counts were recorded for this clonotype. The junction does not match germline at one end; this may be a read error. The gene calls are TRBV28 and TRBJ2-1; 7 bases map to TRBD1. Germline-derived CDR1 and CDR2 are MDHEN and SYDVKM. The CDR3 is 13 residues long. CDR3 in DNA: TGTGCAAGCACGGACAGGATTGGTCTCGGGCAGTTCTTC. Translated: CASTDRIGLGQFF.

As for this clonotype: This may come from a read error, since a much larger clone is one base off. The chain links TRBV10-3 to TRBJ2-7; 11 bases agree with TRBD2. The CDR3 contains 18 residues. CDR1 and CDR2 (germline): ENHRY, SYGVKD. V lost 4 bases and J lost 7; bases outside the gene matches: 18. The chain's CDR3 is CAISGGGLAATDYNEQYF. The CDR3 bases are TGTGCCATCAGTGGGGGGGGACTAGCGGCTACGGACTACAATGAGCAGTACTTC.

This clonotype was observed a handful of times. This chain uses TRBV7-9 with TRBJ2-5; 10 nucleotides match TRBD1. The CDR3 has 15 residues. Germline V CDR1 and CDR2: SEHNR, FQNEAQ (reference sequence). V dropped 3 bases and J dropped 4; count of bases not matched to a gene: 5. In DNA form, the CDR3 reads TGTGCCAGCAGCTTGGGACAGGGGTTCGGAGAGACCCAGTACTTC. It encodes CASSLGQGFGETQYF.

CDR3 bases: TGTGCCTGGTATCAGGGTCAGGGAGATACGCAGTATTTT. Its translation is CAWYQGQGDTQYF. The V call is TRBV30, the J call TRBJ2-3, with D possibly TRBD1 on 5 matching bases. V lost 5 bases, J lost 5 bases, and 14 bases lay in between. Germline loops: CDR1 GTSNPN, CDR2 SVGIG (reference sequence). This CDR3 spans 13 amino acids.

The table lists this clonotype with a few counts. DNA for the CDR3: TGCGCCAGCAGCCAAGAAACTATAAGAAGTACTAATGAAAAACTGTTTTTT. Translation gives CASSQETIRSTNEKLFF. The chain recombines TRBV4-1 with TRBJ1-4; no reliable D call. The germline V gene encodes CDR1 MGHRA and CDR2 YSYEKL. CDR3 length equals 17 residues. The V and J ends lost 0 bases and 2 bases respectively, with 13 bases between them.